This TCR beta chain was sequenced in a study of cytomegalovirus exposure and HLA in healthy donors. General observations from the study: Presence/absence analyses treated sequencing depth as roughly uniform across donors. Earlier analysis looked at TCR beta V segments, and most were productive about 90% or about 30% of the time. Diagnosis of cytomegalovirus status made by the classifier reportedly showed high specificity and sensitivity.

Notes on this clone: Its antigen is as yet unknown.

Healthy bone marrow donors made up the cohort. Germline values: CDR1 LNHDA, CDR2 SQIVND (reference sequence). The V end lost 3 bases, the J end lost 0 bases, and 11 bases lay between the germline ends. CDR3 length: 15 residues. PCR amplification relied on 60 Vbeta primers (plus 13 Jbeta primers). Clones were sequenced by immunoSEQ multiplex PCR, and TCRdb holds only the in-frame ones, with some missing. The sample yields around 75,000 clones, approximately 78% seen once. The TCR comes from a man in his forties or fifties in good health and CMV-seronegative. The sequencing sample was made of PBMCs. V is TRBV19 and J is TRBJ1-2; D possibly corresponds to TRBD1 (6 bases). The CDR3 here is CASSIPNRANYGYTF. In DNA form, the CDR3 reads TGTGCCAGTAGTATCCCCAACAGGGCTAACTATGGCTACACCTTC.